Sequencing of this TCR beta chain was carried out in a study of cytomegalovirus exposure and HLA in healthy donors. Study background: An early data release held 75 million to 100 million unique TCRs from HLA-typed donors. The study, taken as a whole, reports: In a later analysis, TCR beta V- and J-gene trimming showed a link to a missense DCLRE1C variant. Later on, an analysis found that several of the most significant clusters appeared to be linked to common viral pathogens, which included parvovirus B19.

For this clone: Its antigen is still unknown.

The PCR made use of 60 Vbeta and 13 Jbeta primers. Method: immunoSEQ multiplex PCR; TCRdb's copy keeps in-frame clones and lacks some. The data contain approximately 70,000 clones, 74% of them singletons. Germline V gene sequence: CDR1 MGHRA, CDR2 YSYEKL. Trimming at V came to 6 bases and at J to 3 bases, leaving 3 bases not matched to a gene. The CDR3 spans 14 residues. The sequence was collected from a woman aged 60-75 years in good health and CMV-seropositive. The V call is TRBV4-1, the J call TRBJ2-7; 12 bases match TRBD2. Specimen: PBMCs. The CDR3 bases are TGCGCCAGCAGGCGACTAGCGGGGGTCTACGAGCAGTACTTC. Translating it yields CASRRLAGVYEQYF.